The 7 T cell receptor beta chains listed next were all sequenced from one sample in a study of cytotoxic CD8 clonotypes in ibrutinib-treated CLL (dated by TCRdb to the early 2020s). Library creation used the immunoSEQ multiplex PCR assay. The source is immuneACCESS, and TCRdb retained only in-frame sequences with V and J called. Part of the clones is not carried over; for the studies checked, unresolved V genes explain less than half of this, and the remainder is unexplained. The sample table holds about 14,000 clones, of which around 67% were seen once. The top ten hold 5.4% of the sample. Here the sequenced sample was PBMCs, taken before ibrutinib treatment. These receptors were taken from a human donor with chronic lymphocytic leukemia.

A few counts support this clone. This chain joins TRBV27 and TRBJ1-5; 7 positions match TRBD1. In germline, CDR1 is MNHEY, CDR2 SMNVEV (reference sequence). The CDR3 is 15 amino acids. The J segment lost 1 base and the V segment lost 5 bases, leaving 5 bases of the junction unmatched. As DNA, the CDR3 is TGTGCCAGCAGTCTCGGACAGGCCAGCAATCAGCCCCAGCATTTT. This encodes CASSLGQASNQPQHF.

This clone was seen a few times. This chain joins TRBV19 and TRBJ2-7; tentatively, D is TRBD1 or TRBD2 (7 bases each). The V end lost 5 bases, the J end lost 2 bases, and 13 bases lay between the germline ends. This CDR3 is 14 amino acids long. Germline V gene lookup returns CDR1 LNHDA and CDR2 SQIVND (reference sequence). The CDR3 loop reads CASSAQGGPYEQYF. The CDR3 nucleotides are TGTGCCAGTAGTGCGCAGGGGGGGCCCTACGAGCAGTACTTC.

In nucleotides, the CDR3 is TGCGCCAGCAGCCAAGATCTCCCCACATACAATGAGCAGTTCTTC. This gives the protein CASSQDLPTYNEQFF. The V and J genes are TRBV4-3 and TRBJ2-1; D gene ambiguous. V was shortened by 0 bases and J by 4 bases, with 10 bases between the two germline ends. The germline gives CDR1 LGHNA, CDR2 YSLEER. This CDR3 comprises 15 residues.

The chain couples TRBV2 to TRBJ2-2, with 9 bases lining up with TRBD1. After removal of 5 bases from V and 4 bases from J, the junction contained 20 bases not matched to a gene. The germline CDR1 and CDR2 sequences are SNHLY and FYNNEI. This CDR3 comprises 20 residues. In DNA, the CDR3 is TGTGCCAGCAGTCTCACAGGGGGCGTTTTTCGAGGTCGAGCCACCGGGGAGCTGTTTTTT. Translating it yields CASSLTGGVFRGRATGELFF.

This chain connects TRBV5-6 to TRBJ2-7, with a weak D call TRBD2 (7 bases). The CDR3 is 15 amino acids. Trimming cost V 0 bases and J 6 bases, with 16 bases left between them. Germline V gives CDR1 SGHDT, CDR2 YYEEEE. The CDR3 nucleotides are TGTGCCAGCAGCTTGGGTGGAGGGGGAGGGGTCGAGCAGTACTTC. The encoded protein is CASSLGGGGGVEQYF.

The chain recombines TRBV5-1 with TRBJ1-1, with TRBD1 matching over 7 bases. This CDR3 is 14 amino acids long. Germline loops: CDR1 SGHRS, CDR2 YFSETQ. The ends lost 1 base at V and 3 bases at J; junction bases unmatched: 3. CDR3 sequence (DNA): TGCGCCAGCAGCTTGACAGGGGTGGACACTGAAGCTTTCTTT. The encoded protein is CASSLTGVDTEAFF.

V is TRBV18 and J is TRBJ2-5; 9 bases line up with TRBD2. Germline V CDR1 and CDR2: KGHSH, LQKENI. There are 14 residues in the CDR3. The V gene end was trimmed by 3 bases and the J gene end by 5 bases; junction bases not matched to a gene: 4. The CDR3 reads CASSPQSGRETQYF. The CDR3 region has the DNA TGTGCCAGCTCACCCCAGAGCGGGAGGGAGACCCAGTACTTC.